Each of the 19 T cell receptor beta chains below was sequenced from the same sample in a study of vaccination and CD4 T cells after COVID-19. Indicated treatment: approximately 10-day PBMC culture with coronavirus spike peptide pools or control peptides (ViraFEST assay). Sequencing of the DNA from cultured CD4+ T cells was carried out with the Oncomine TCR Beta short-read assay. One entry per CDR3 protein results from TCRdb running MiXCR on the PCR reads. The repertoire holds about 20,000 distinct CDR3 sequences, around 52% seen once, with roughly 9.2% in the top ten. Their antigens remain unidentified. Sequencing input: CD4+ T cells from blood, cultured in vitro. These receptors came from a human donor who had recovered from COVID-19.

For the CDR3, the DNA is TGTGCCAGCAGTCAGGCAGGGAGTAACTATGGCTACACCTTC. Translated: CASSQAGSNYGYTF. V is TRBV6-2 or TRBV6-3 and J is TRBJ1-2, with D possibly matching TRBD1 (5 bases). The germline V gene encodes CDR1 MNHEY and CDR2 SVGEGT. CDR3 length: 14 residues. V was shortened by 5 bases and J by 1 base, with 11 bases between the two germline ends.

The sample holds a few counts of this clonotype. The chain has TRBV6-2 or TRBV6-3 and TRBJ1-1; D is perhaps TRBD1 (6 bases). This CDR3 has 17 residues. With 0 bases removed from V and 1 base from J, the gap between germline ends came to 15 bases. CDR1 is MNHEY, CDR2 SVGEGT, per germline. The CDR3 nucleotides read TGTGCCAGCAGTTACTCCATCTCCGGGACAACGAACACTGAAGCTTTCTTT. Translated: CASSYSISGTTNTEAFF.

CDR3 region: CSAIDGTGDQPQHF. Written as DNA, the CDR3 is TGCAGTGCGATCGATGGGACAGGTGATCAGCCCCAGCATTTT. The chain joins TRBV20-1 to TRBJ1-5; 8 positions match TRBD1. Germline V gives CDR1 DFQATT, CDR2 SNEGSKA (reference sequence). The V segment lost 6 bases and the J segment 5 bases; nucleotides outside the gene matches: 9. The CDR3 spans 14 residues.

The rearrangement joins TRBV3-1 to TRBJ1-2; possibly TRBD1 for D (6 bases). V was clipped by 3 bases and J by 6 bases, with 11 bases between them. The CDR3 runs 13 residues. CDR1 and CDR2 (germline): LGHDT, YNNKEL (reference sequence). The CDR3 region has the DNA TGTGCCAGCAGCCAGATGCGGACAGATGGCTACACCTTC. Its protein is CASSQMRTDGYTF.

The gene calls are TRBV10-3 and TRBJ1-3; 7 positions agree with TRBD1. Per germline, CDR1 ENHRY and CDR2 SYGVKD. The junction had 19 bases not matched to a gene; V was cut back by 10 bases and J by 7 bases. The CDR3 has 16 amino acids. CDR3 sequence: CATQRGRGQNWNTIYF. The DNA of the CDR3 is TGTGCCACCCAACGTGGAAGGGGGCAGAACTGGAACACCATATATTTT.

The CDR3 coding sequence is TGTGCCAGCAGCTTAGCATGGACTAGCGGGGCCTACAATGAGCAGTTCTTC. This translates into CASSLAWTSGAYNEQFF. This chain connects TRBV7-9 to TRBJ2-1; 12 bases map to TRBD2. The CDR3 has 17 residues. Trimming at V came to 0 bases and at J to 2 bases, leaving 2 bases not matched to a gene. Germline CDR1 is SEHNR and CDR2 is FQNEAQ (reference sequence).

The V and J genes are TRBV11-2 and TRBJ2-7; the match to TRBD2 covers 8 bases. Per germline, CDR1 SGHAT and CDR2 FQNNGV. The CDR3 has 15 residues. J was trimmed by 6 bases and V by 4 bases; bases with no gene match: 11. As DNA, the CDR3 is TGTGCCAGCAGCTCTATGCCGGGACTAGGGGGCGAGCAGTACTTC. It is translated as CASSSMPGLGGEQYF.

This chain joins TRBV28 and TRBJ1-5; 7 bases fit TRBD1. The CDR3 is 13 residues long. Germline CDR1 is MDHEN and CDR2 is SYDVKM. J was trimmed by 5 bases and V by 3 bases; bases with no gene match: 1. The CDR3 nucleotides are TGTGCCAGCAGTTTTCAGGGGGATCAGCCCCAGCATTTT. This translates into CASSFQGDQPQHF.

The CDR3 region has the DNA TGTGCCAGCAGTGAAGGGCACAGGGGTGGTTCAGAATATGGCTACACCTTC. As protein: CASSEGHRGGSEYGYTF. The V and J genes are TRBV6-1 and TRBJ1-2, with 7 bases matching TRBD1. Germline values: CDR1 MNHNS, CDR2 SASEGT. V was pared by 1 base and J by 5 bases, with 13 bases of the junction left unmatched. This CDR3 is 17 amino acids long.

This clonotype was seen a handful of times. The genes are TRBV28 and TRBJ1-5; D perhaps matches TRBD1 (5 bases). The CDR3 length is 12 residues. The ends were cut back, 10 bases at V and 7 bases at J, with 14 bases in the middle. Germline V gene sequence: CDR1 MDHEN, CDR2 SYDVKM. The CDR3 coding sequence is TGTGCCACCGTCCGGGGCGTCCAGCCCCAGCATTTT. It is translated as CATVRGVQPQHF.

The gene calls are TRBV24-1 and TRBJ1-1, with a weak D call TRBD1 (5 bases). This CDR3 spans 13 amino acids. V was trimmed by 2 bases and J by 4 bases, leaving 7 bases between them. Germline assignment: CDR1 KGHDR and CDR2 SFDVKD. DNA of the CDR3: TGTGCCACCAGTGATTGGGGGAGCACTGAAGCTTTCTTT. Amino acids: CATSDWGSTEAFF.

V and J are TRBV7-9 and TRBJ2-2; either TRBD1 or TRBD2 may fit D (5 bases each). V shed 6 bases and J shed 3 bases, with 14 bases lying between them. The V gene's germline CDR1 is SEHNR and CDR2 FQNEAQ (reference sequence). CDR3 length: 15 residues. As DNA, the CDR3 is TGTGCCAGCAGACCGGGACCCGGGGACACCGGGGAGCTGTTTTTT. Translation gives CASRPGPGDTGELFF.

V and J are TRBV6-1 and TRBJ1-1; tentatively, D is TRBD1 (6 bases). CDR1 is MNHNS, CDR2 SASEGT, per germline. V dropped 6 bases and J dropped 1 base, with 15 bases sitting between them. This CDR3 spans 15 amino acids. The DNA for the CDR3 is TGTGCCAGCAGCCCTCTCGACAGGTGGAACACTGAAGCTTTCTTT. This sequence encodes CASSPLDRWNTEAFF.

Here the CDR3 reads CASSESGGETQYF. CDR3 bases: TGCGCCAGCAGTGAGTCAGGCGGCGAGACCCAGTACTTC. The J gene is TRBJ2-5, the V gene TRBV10-2, with D hard to call. The CDR3 runs 13 residues. The V gene lost 0 bases and the J gene lost 5 bases, with 7 bases spanning the gap. Germline V gene sequence: CDR1 WSHSY, CDR2 SAAADI.

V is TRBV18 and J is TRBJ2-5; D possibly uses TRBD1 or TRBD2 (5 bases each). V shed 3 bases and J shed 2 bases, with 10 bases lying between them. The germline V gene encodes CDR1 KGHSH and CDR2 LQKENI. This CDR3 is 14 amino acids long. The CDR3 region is CASSPGTAQETQYF. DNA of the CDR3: TGTGCCAGCTCACCCGGGACCGCACAAGAGACCCAGTACTTC.

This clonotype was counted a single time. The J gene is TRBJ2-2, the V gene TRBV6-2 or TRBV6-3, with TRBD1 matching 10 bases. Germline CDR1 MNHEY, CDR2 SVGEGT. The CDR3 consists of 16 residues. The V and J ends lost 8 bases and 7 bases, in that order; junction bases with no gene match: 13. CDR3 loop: CASRERDRGFGGELFF. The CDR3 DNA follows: TGTGCCAGCCGCGAACGGGACAGGGGATTTGGCGGGGAGCTGTTTTTT.

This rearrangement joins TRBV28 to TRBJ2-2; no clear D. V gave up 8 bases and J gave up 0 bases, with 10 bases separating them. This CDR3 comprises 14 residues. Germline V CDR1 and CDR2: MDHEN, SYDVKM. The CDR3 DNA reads TGTGCCAGCGGTGGAACAGCGAACACCGGGGAGCTGTTTTTT. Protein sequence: CASGGTANTGELFF.

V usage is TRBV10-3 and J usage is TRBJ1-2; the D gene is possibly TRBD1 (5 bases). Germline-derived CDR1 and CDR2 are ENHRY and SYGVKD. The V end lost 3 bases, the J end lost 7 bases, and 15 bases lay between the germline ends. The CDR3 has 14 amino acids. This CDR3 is CAISDKGQSAGYTF. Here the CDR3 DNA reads TGTGCCATCAGTGACAAAGGACAATCCGCTGGCTACACCTTC.

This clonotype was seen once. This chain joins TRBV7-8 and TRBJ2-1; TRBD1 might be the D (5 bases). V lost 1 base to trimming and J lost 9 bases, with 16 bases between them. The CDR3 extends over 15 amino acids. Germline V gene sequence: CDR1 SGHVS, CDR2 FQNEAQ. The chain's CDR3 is CASSLGGRGDGEQFF. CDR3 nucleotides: TGTGCCAGCAGCTTAGGGGGAAGGGGTGACGGTGAGCAGTTCTTC.